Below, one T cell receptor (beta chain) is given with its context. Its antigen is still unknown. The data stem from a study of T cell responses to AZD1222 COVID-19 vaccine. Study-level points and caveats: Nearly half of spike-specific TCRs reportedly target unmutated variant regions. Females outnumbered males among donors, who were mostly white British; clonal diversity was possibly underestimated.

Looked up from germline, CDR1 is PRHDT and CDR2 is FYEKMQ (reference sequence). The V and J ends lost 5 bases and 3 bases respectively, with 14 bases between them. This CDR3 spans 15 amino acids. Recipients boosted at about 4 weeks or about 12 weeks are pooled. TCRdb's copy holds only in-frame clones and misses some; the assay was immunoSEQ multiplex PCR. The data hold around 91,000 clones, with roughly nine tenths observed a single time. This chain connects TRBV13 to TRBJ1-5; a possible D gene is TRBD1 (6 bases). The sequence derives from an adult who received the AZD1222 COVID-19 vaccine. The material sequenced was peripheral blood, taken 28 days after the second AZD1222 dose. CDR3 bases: TGTGCCAGCAGCCTCGGACGGGGGGCCAATCAGCCCCAGCATTTT. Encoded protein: CASSLGRGANQPQHF.